This T cell receptor (beta chain) originates from a study of control samples from healthy donors and cancer patients. This CDR3 spans 13 amino acids. The ends were cut back, 6 bases at V and 6 bases at J, with 12 bases in the middle. Germline V CDR1 and CDR2: SNHLY, FYNNEI. Assay used: immunoSEQ multiplex PCR; TCRdb lists only in-frame clones, some missing. The repertoire holds more than 85,000 clones, with about nine tenths as singletons. The sequencing sample was made of blood. This receptor was identified in a human donor in good health. The donor label of this sample is uncertain. The chain joins TRBV2 to TRBJ1-5; D is undetermined. The CDR3 loop is CASSGETSQPQHF. The CDR3 bases are TGTGCCAGCAGCGGGGAAACCAGTCAGCCCCAGCATTTT.